The T cell receptor beta chain described here comes from a study of resident and recirculating memory T cells in vitiligo. The study, taken as a whole, reports: Different lesions suggested infiltration by different T cell clones. No single dominant TCR clone appeared; lesion clonality varied.

The CDR3 extends over 15 amino acids. The V gene lost 3 bases and the J gene lost 4 bases, with 15 bases spanning the gap. Germline V gene sequence: CDR1 SGHRS, CDR2 YFSETQ. Using immunoSEQ multiplex PCR, the repertoire was profiled, and TCRdb retains in-frame clones only, with some absent. This table holds 72,000 or so clones, about 90% found once. Comment on this clone: Its antigen is not identified.

The material sequenced was blood. The V call is TRBV5-1, the J call TRBJ2-3; D possibly corresponds to TRBD2 (5 bases). This clonotype was sampled from a male donor with vitiligo. The CDR3 protein is CASSSRDSDPDTQYF. The CDR3 DNA reads as TGCGCCAGCAGCTCCCGGGATTCTGACCCAGATACGCAGTATTTT.